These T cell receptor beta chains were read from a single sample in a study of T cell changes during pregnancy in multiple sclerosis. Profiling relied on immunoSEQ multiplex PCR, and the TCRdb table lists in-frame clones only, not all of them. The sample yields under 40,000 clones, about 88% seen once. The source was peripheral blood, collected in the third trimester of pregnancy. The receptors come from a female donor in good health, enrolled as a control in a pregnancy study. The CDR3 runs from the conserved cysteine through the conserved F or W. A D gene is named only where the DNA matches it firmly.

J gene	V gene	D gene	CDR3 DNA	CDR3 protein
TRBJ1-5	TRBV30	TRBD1	TGTGCCTGGAGTCGACAGGGAAGTCAGCCCCAGCATTTT	CAWSRQGSQPQHF
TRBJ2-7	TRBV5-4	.	TGTGCCAGCAGCTCGGGCCAAGGCAGGGAATCCTACGAGCAGTACTTC	CASSSGQGRESYEQYF
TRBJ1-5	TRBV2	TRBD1	TGTGCCAGCAGTAAGATTACAGGGGTGAAAGATCAGCCCCAGCATTTT	CASSKITGVKDQPQHF
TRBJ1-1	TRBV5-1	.	TGCGCCAGCAGCTTGATTTCCCCCGGGACACTAGGAGTGCCGACTGAAGCTTTCTTT	CASSLISPGTLGVPTEAFF
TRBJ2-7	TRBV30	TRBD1	TGTGCCTGGAGTGCCGGGACAGGGGGCTCCTACGAGCAGTACTTC	CAWSAGTGGSYEQYF
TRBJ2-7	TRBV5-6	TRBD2	TGTGCCAGCAGCGCGGGACTAGCGGGAGGGTACGAGCAGTACTTC	CASSAGLAGGYEQYF
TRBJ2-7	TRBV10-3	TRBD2	TGTGCCATCAGTGAGGGTGGACGCGGGAGGGCCTACGAGCAGTACTTC	CAISEGGRGRAYEQYF
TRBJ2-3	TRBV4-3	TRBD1	TGCGCCAGCAGCCAAAGTACAGGGGGCTGGACAGATACGCAGTATTTT	CASSQSTGGWTDTQYF
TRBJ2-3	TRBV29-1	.	TGCAGCGTTGGGGGTGGGGCTGGGCGGTACACAGATACGCAGTATTTT	CSVGGGAGRYTDTQYF
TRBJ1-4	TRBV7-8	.	TGTGCCAGCAGCTTAGGGATGGGGCTCTGGGATAATGAAAAACTGTTTTTT	CASSLGMGLWDNEKLFF
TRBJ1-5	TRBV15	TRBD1	TGTGCCACCAGCAGAGTAAGGGACAGTTACATCAAGCCCCAGCATTTT	CATSRVRDSYIKPQHF
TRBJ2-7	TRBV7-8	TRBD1	TGTGCCAGCAGCCTAGGGGGACAGCCCCACGAGCAGTACTTC	CASSLGGQPHEQYF
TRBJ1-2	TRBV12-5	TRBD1	TGTGCTAGTGGTTTGCCGACAGGGGAACGGGCTGGCTACACCTTC	CASGLPTGERAGYTF
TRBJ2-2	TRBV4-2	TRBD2	TGTGCCAGCAGCCAAGGGAGCGGGGGGGCCGATACCGGGGAGCTGTTTTTT	CASSQGSGGADTGELFF